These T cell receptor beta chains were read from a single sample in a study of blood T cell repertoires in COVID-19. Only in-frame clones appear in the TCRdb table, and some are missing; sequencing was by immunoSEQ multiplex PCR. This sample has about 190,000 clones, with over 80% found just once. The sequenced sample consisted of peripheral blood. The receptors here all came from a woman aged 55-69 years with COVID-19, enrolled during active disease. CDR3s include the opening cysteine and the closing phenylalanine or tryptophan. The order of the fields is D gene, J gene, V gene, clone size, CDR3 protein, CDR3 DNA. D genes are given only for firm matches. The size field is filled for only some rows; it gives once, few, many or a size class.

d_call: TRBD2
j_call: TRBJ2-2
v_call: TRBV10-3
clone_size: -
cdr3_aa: CAIGREGTGELFF
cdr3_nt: TGTGCCATCGGGCGGGAGGGCACCGGGGAGCTGTTTTTT

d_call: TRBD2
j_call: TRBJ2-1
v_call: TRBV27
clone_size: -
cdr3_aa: CASSSGTSFNEQFF
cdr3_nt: TGTGCCAGCAGTTCCGGGACTAGCTTCAATGAGCAGTTCTTC

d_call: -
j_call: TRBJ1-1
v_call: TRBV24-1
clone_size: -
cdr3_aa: CATSEGPGNTEAFF
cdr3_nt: TGTGCCACCAGTGAGGGTCCAGGAAACACTGAAGCTTTCTTT

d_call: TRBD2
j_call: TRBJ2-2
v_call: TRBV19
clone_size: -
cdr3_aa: CASSGQGLAGFVGELFF
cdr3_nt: TGTGCCAGTAGTGGGCAGGGACTAGCGGGCTTTGTCGGGGAGCTGTTTTTT

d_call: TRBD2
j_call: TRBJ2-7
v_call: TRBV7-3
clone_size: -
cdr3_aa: CASSPLLEREERDLDEQYF
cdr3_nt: TGTGCCAGCAGCCCTCTTTTGGAGCGGGAGGAAAGGGATCTCGACGAGCAGTACTTC

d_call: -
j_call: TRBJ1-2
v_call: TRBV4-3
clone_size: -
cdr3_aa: CASSQDLATNYGYTF
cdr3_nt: TGCGCCAGCAGCCAAGATCTAGCAACTAACTATGGCTACACCTTC

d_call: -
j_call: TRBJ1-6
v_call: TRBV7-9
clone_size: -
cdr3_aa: CASSPAGFSPLHF
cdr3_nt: TGTGCCAGCAGCCCAGCGGGTTTTTCACCCCTCCACTTT

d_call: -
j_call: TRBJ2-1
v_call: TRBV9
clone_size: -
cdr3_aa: CASSVAGYDEQFF
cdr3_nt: TGTGCCAGCAGCGTAGCGGGATACGATGAGCAGTTCTTC

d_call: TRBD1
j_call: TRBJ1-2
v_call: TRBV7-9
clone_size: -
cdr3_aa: CASSRDRGSGYTF
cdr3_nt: TGTGCCAGCAGTCGGGACAGGGGCAGTGGCTACACCTTC

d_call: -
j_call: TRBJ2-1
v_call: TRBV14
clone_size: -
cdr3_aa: CASNRDFNNEQFF
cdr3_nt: TGTGCCAGTAACCGGGACTTCAACAATGAGCAGTTCTTC

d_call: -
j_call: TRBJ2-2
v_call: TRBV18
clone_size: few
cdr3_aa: CASSPLGRQKITGELFF
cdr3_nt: TGTGCCAGCTCACCATTGGGCCGCCAGAAAATAACCGGGGAGCTGTTTTTT

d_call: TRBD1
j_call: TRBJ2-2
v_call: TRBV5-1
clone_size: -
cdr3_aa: CASSGTANTGELFF
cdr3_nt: TGCGCCAGCTCCGGGACAGCGAACACCGGGGAGCTGTTTTTT

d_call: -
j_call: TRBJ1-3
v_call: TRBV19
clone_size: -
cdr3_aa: CASSEGVGGNTIYF
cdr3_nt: TGTGCCAGTAGCGAAGGGGTTGGAGGAAACACCATATATTTT

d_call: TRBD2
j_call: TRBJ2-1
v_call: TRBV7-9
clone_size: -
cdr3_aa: CASSSPAGLDNEQFF
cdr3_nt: TGTGCCAGCAGCTCCCCAGCGGGATTGGACAATGAGCAGTTCTTC

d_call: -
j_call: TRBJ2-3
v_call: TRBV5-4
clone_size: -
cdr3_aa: CASSLGGPMTRDTQYF
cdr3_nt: TGTGCCAGCAGCTTGGGCGGCCCCATGACGAGGGATACGCAGTATTTT

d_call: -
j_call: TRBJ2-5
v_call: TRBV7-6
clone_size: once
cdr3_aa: CASSLGGGAMKTQYF
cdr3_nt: TGTGCCAGCAGCTTAGGTGGGGGGGCGATGAAGACCCAGTACTTC

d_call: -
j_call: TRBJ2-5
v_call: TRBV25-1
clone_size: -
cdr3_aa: CASSEAGKQETQYF
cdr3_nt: TGTGCCAGCAGTGAAGCAGGAAAGCAAGAGACCCAGTACTTC

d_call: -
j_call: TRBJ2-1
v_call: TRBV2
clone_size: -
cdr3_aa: CASNSGSYNEQFF
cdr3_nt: TGTGCCAGCAATAGCGGCTCCTACAATGAGCAGTTCTTC

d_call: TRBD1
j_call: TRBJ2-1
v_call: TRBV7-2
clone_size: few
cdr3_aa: CASSLGQFNEQFF
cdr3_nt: TGTGCCAGCAGCCTGGGACAGTTCAATGAGCAGTTCTTC

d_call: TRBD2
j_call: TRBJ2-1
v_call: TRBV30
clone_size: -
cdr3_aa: CAWSDPSGSSYNEQFF
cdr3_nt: TGTGCCTGGAGTGACCCAAGCGGGAGCTCCTACAATGAGCAGTTCTTC

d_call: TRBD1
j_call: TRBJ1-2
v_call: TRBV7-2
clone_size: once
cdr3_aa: CASSSGTGGYGYTF
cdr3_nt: TGTGCCAGCAGCTCCGGGACAGGGGGCTATGGCTACACCTTC

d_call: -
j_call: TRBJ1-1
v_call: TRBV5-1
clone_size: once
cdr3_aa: CASSLQVGGRTEAFF
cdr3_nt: TGCGCCAGCAGCTTACAAGTGGGAGGAAGGACTGAAGCTTTCTTT

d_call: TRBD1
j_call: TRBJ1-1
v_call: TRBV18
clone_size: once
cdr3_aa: CASLLYRGTEAFF
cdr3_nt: TGTGCCAGCTTACTATACAGGGGAACTGAAGCTTTCTTT

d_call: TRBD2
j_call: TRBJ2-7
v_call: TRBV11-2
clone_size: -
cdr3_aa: CASSYDSGISYEQYF
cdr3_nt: TGTGCCAGCAGCTACGATAGCGGGATCTCCTACGAGCAGTACTTC

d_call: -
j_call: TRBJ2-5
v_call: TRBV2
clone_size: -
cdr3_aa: CASSAREPLGGDQYF
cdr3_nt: TGTGCCAGCAGTGCCCGGGAGCCCTTAGGCGGGGACCAGTACTTC

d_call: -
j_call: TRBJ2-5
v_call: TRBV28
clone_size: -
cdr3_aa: CASSPQQGRETQYF
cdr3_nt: TGTGCCAGCAGTCCACAACAGGGACGGGAGACCCAGTACTTC

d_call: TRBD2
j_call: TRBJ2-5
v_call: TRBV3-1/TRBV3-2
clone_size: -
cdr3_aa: CASSQAAGLETQYF
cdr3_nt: TGTGCCAGCAGCCAAGCAGCGGGGTTAGAGACCCAGTACTTC

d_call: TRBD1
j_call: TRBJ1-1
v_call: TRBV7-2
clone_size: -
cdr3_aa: CASSFTDRAEAFF
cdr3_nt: TGTGCCAGCAGCTTCACCGACAGGGCTGAAGCTTTCTTT

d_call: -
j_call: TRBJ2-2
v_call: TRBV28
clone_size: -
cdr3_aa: CATQRRDTGELFF
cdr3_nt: TGTGCCACCCAAAGGAGGGACACCGGGGAGCTGTTTTTT

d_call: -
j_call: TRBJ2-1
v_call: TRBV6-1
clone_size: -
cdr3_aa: CASSERSTNEQFF
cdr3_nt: TGTGCCAGCAGTGAGAGGAGTACCAATGAGCAGTTCTTC

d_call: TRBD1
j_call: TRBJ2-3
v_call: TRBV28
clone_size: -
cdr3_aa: CASSSGDRVGDTQYF
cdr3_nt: TGTGCCAGCAGCTCCGGGGACAGGGTAGGAGATACGCAGTATTTT

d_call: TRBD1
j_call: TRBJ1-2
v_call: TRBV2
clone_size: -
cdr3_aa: CASNPTGSVYGYTF
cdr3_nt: TGTGCCAGCAACCCGACAGGGTCCGTCTATGGCTACACCTTC

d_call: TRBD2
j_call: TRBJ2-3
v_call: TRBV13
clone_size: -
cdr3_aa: CASSLGASGGAGDTQYF
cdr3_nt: TGTGCCAGCAGCTTAGGAGCTAGCGGGGGGGCTGGAGATACGCAGTATTTT

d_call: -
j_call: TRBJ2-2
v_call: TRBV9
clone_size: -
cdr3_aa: CASSPQVAGLNTGELFF
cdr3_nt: TGTGCCAGCAGCCCCCAAGTCGCAGGTCTGAACACCGGGGAGCTGTTTTTT

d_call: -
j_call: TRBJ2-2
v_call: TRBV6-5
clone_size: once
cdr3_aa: CASSYEGSRTGELFF
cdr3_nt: TGTGCCAGCAGTTACGAGGGATCAAGGACCGGGGAGCTGTTTTTT

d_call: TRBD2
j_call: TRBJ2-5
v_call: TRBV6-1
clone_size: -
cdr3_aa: CASSDRTSGRWAETQYF
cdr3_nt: TGTGCCAGCAGTGATCGGACTAGCGGGAGGTGGGCGGAGACCCAGTACTTC

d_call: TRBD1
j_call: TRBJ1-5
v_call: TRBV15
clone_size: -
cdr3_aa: CATSRDQGGESNQPQHF
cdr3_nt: TGTGCCACCAGCAGAGATCAGGGGGGTGAAAGCAATCAGCCCCAGCATTTT

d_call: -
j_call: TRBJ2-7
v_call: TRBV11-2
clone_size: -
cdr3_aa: CASKLLTGEHYEQYF
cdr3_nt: TGTGCCAGCAAGCTTCTAACGGGAGAACACTACGAGCAGTACTTC

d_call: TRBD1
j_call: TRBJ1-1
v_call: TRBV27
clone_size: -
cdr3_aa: CASRPQGAGNTEAFF
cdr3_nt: TGTGCCAGCAGACCCCAGGGGGCAGGGAACACTGAAGCTTTCTTT

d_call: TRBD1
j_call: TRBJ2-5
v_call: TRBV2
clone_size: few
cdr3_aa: CASSLGTGWETQYF
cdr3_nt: TGTGCCAGCAGTTTAGGGACAGGGTGGGAGACCCAGTACTTC

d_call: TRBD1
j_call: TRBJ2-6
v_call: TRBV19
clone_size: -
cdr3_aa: CASTKDRGDVLTF
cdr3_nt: TGTGCCAGTACCAAGGACAGGGGAGACGTCCTGACTTTC

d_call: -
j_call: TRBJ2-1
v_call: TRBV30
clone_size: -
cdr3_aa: CALSQASLGEQFF
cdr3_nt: TGTGCTCTTTCCCAGGCTAGCTTAGGTGAGCAGTTCTTC

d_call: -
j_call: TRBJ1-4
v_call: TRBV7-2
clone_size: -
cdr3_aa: CASSWQGATNEKLFF
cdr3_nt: TGTGCCAGCAGCTGGCAGGGTGCAACTAATGAAAAACTGTTTTTT

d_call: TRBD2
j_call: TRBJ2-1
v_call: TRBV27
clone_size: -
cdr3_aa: CASSLRTSGRAEQFF
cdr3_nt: TGTGCCAGCAGTCTCCGGACTAGCGGGAGGGCTGAGCAGTTCTTC

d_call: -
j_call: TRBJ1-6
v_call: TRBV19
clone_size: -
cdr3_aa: CASSLSGSYNSPLHF
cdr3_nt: TGTGCCAGTAGTCTATCCGGGAGCTATAATTCACCCCTCCACTTT

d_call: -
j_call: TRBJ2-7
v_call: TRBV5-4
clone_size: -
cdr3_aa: CASSLERETHEQYF
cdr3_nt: TGTGCCAGCAGCTTGGAACGGGAGACGCACGAGCAGTACTTC

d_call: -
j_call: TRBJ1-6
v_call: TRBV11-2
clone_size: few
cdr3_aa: CASSPQGRLNSPLHF
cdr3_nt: TGTGCCAGCAGCCCACAGGGTCGCCTTAATTCACCCCTCCACTTT

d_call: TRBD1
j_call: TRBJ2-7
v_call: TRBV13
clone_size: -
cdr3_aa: CASSISTGAQYEQYF
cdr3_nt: TGTGCCAGCAGCATCTCCACAGGGGCCCAGTACGAGCAGTACTTC

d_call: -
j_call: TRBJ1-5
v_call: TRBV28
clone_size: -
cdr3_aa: CASSLWRGNQPQHF
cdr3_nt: TGTGCCAGCAGTTTATGGCGGGGAAATCAGCCCCAGCATTTT

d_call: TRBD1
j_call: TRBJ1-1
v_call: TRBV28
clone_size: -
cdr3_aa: CASSQSADRGVAFF
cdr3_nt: TGTGCCAGCAGTCAAAGTGCGGACAGGGGGGTCGCTTTCTTT

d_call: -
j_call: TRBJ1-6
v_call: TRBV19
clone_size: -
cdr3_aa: CASRKAPNNRERGLHF
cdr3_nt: TGTGCCAGTAGAAAAGCCCCTAACAACAGGGAGCGGGGCCTCCACTTT

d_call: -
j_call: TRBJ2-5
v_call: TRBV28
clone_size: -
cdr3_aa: CASSLVGGGTQYF
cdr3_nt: TGTGCCAGCAGTTTGGTAGGCGGAGGGACCCAGTACTTC

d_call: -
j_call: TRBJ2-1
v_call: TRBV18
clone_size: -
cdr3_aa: CASSPTRVNEQFF
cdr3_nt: TGTGCCAGCTCACCAACCAGGGTGAATGAGCAGTTCTTC